This T cell receptor beta chain was obtained from a study of long-term antiretroviral therapy in people with HIV. Background on the study: Collection dates of the earliest samples fall about a decade before the 2015 immediate-ART recommendation.

No donor had fewer than one pre-ART PBMC sample or fewer than two post-ART PBMC samples. At survey level, the immunoSEQ assay was run in its v3.0 version. Assay used: immunoSEQ multiplex PCR; TCRdb lists only in-frame clones, some missing. This sample yields 30,000 to 40,000 clones, of which approximately 80% are seen a single time; 10% to 15% belongs to the top ten. The germline V gene encodes CDR1 SQVTM and CDR2 ANQGSEA. CDR3 length: 15 amino acids. After removal of 6 bases from V and 2 bases from J, the junction contained 7 bases not matched to a gene. Whole-study findings and limits: At every time point, clones expanded before ART dominated the repertoire. Samples were collected from the mid-2000s to the late 2010s under possibly less effective ART regimens.

This clone has a single count. The antigen is undetermined. Specimen: unsorted PBMCs, collected 0.3 years after starting antiretroviral therapy. The rearrangement joins TRBV29-1 to TRBJ2-1; 10 nucleotides agree with TRBD1. This receptor was taken from a man aged 18 to 35 with HIV. CDR3 residues: CSVKPGQGPYNEQFF. Written as DNA, the CDR3 is TGCAGCGTGAAACCGGGACAGGGGCCCTACAATGAGCAGTTCTTC.